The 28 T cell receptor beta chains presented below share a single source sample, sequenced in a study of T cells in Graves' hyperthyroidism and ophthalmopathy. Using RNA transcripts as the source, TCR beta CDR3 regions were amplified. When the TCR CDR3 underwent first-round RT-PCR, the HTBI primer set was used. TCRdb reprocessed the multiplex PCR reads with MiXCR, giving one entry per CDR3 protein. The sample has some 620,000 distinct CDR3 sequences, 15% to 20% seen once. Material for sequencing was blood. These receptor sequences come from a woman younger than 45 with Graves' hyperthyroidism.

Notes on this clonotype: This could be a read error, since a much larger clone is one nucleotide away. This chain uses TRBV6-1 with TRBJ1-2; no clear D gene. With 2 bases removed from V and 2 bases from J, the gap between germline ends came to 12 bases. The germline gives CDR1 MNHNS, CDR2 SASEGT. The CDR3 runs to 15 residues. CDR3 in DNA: TGTGCCAGCAGTGAACCCACGATAGGGAACTATGGCTACACCTTC. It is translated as CASSEPTIGNYGYTF.

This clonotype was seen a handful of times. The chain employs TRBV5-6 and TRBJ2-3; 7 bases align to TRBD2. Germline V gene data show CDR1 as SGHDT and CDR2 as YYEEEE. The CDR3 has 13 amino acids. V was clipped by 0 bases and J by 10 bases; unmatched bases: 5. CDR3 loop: CASSLGGGSAQYF. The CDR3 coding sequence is TGTGCCAGCAGCTTGGGGGGGGGGTCCGCGCAGTATTTT.

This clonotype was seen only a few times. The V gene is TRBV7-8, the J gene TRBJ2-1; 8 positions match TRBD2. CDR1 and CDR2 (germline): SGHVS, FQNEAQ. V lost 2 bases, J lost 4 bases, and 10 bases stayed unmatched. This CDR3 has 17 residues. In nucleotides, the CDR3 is TGTGCCAGCAGCTTAATATTAGCGGGACTAGTATACAATGAGCAGTTCTTC. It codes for CASSLILAGLVYNEQFF. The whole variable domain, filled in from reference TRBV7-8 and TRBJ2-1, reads GAGVSQSPRYKVAKRGQDVALRCDPISGHVSLFWYQQALGQGPEFLTYFQNEAQLDKSGLPSDRFFAERPEGSVSTLKIQRTQQEDSAVYLCASSLILAGLVYNEQFFGPGTRLTVL.

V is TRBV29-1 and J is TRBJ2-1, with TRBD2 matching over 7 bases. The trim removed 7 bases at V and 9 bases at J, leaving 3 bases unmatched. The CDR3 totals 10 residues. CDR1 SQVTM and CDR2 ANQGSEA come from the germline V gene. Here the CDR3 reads CSGGGGEQFF. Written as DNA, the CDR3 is TGCAGCGGGGGGGGGGGTGAGCAGTTCTTC.

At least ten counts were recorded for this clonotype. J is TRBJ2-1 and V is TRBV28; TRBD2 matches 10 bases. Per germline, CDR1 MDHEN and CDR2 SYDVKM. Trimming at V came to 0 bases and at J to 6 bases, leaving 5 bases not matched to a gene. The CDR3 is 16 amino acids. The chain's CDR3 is CASSLWLAGDGNEQFF. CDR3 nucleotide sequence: TGTGCCAGCAGTTTATGGCTAGCGGGAGATGGCAATGAGCAGTTCTTC.

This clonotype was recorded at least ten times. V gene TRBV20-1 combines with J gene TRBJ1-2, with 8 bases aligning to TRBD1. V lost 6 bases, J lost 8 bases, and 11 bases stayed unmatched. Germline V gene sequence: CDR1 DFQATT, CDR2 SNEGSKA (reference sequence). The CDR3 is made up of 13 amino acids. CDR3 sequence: CSASDRGVKGYTF. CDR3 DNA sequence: TGCAGTGCCTCAGACAGGGGAGTGAAGGGCTACACCTTC.

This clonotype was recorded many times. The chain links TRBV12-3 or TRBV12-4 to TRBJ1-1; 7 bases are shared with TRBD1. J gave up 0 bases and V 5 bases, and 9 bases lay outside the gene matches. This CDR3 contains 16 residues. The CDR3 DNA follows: TGTGCCAGCAGTATATCCACAGGACAGGTGAACACTGAAGCTTTCTTT. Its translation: CASSISTGQVNTEAFF.

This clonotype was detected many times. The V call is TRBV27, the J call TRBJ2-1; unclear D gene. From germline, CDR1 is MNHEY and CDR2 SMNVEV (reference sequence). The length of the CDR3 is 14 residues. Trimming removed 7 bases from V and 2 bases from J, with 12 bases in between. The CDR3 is CASTPFGPYNEQFF. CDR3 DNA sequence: TGTGCCAGCACCCCCTTCGGTCCCTACAATGAGCAGTTCTTC.

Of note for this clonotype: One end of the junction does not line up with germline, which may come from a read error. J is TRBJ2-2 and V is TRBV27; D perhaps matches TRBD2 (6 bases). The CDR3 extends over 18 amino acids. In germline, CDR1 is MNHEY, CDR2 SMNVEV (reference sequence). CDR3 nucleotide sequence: TGTGCCAGCAGTTTATCGTCGAGCGGGCAGACGAACTCCGGGGAGCTGTTTTTT. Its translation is CASSLSSSGQTNSGELFF.

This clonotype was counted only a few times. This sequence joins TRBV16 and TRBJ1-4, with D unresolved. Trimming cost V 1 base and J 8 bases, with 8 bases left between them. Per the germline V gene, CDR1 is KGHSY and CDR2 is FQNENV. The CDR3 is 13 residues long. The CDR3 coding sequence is TGTGCCAGCAGCCAATTGGTAGGGGAAAAACTGTTTTTT. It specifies CASSQLVGEKLFF.

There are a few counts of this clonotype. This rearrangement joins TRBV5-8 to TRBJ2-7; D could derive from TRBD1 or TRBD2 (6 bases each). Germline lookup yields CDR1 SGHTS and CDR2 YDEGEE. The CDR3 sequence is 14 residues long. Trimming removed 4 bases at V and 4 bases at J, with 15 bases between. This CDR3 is CASSPKGGEYEQYF. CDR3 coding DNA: TGTGCCAGCAGCCCGAAGGGGGGAGAATACGAGCAGTACTTC.

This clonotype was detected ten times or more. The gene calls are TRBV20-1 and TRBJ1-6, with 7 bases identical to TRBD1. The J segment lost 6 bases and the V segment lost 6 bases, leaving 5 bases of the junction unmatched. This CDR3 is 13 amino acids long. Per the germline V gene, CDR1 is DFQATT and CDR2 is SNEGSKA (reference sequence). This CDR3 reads CSAFAGGNSPLHF. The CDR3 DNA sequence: TGCAGTGCATTCGCAGGGGGTAATTCACCCCTCCACTTT.

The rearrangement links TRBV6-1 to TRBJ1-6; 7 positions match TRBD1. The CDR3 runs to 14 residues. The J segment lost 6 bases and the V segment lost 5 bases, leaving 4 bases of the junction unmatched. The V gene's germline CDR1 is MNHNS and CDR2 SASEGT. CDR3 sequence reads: CASSRQGLNSPLHF. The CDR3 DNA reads TGTGCCAGCAGTAGACAGGGTCTTAATTCACCCCTCCACTTT.

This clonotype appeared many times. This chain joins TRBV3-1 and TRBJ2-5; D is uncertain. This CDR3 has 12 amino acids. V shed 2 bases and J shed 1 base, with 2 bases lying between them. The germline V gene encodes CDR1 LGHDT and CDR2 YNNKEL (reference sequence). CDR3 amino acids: CASSQPQETQYF. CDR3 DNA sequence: TGTGCCAGCAGCCAACCCCAAGAGACCCAGTACTTC.

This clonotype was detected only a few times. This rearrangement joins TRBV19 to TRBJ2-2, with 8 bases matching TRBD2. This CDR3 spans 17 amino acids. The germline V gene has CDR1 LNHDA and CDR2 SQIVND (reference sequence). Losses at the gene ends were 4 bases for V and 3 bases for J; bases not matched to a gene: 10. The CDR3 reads CASSSPPGGLDTGELFF. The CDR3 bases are TGTGCCAGTAGTAGCCCCCCGGGGGGGTTGGACACCGGGGAGCTGTTTTTT.

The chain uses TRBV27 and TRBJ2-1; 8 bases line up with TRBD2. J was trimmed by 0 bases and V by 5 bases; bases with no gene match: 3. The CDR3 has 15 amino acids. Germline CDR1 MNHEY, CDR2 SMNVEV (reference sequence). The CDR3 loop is CASSIAGSSYNEQFF. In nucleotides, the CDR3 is TGTGCCAGCAGTATAGCGGGGAGCTCCTACAATGAGCAGTTCTTC.

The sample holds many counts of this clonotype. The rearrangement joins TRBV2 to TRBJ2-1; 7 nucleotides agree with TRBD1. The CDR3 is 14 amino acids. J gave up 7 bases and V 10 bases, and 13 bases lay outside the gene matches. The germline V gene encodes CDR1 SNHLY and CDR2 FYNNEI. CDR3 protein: CATTPLQGINEQFF. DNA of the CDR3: TGTGCCACCACACCACTACAGGGGATAAATGAGCAGTTCTTC.

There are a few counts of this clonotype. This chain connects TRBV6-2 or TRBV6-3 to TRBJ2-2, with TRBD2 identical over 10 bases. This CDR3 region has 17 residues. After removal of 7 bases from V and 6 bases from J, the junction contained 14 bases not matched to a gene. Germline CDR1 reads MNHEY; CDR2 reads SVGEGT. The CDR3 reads CASTTSGRASIAGELFF. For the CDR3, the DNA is TGTGCCAGCACCACCAGCGGGAGGGCCTCGATTGCCGGGGAGCTGTTTTTT.

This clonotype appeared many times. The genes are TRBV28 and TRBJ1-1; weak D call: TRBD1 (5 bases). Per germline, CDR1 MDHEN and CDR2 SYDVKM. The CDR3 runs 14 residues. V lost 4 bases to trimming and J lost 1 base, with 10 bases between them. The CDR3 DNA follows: TGTGCCAGCAGTTCGGGAGGGACGAACACTGAAGCTTTCTTT. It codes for CASSSGGTNTEAFF. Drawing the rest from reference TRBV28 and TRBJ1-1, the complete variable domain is DVKVTQSSRYLVKRTGEKVFLECVQDMDHENMFWYRQDPGLGLRLIYFSYDVKMKEKGDIPEGYSVSREKKERFSLILESASTNQTSMYLCASSSGGTNTEAFFGQGTRLTVV.

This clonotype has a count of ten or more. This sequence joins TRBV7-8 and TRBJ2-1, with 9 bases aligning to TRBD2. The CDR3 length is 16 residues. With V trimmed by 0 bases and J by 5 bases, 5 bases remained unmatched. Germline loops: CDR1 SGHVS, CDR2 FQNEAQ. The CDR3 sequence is CASSLAWLAGNNEQFF. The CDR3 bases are TGTGCCAGCAGCTTAGCATGGCTAGCGGGAAACAATGAGCAGTTCTTC.

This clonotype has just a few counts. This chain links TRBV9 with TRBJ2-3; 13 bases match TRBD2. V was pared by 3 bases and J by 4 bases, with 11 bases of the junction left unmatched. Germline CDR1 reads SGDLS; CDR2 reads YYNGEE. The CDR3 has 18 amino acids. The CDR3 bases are TGTGCCAGCAGCGACAGTAGTCAACTAGCGGGAGGGCCAGATACGCAGTATTTT. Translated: CASSDSSQLAGGPDTQYF. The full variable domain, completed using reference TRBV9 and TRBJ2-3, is DSGVTQTPKHLITATGQRVTLRCSPRSGDLSVYWYQQSLDQGLQFLIQYYNGEERAKGNILERFSAQQFPDLHSELNLSSLELGDSALYFCASSDSSQLAGGPDTQYFGPGTRLTVL.

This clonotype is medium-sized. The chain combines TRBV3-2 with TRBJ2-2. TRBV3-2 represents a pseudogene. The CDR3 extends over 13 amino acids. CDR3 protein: CASSQVFGGELFF. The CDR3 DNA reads TGTGCCAGCAGCCAAGTTTTTGGCGGGGAGCTGTTTTTT.

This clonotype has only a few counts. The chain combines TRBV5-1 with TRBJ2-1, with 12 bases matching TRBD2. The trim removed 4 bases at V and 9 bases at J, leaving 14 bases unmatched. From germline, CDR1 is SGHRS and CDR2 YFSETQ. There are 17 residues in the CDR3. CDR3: CASSAGALAGGPVEQFF. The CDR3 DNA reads TGCGCCAGCAGCGCGGGGGCCCTAGCGGGAGGGCCGGTTGAGCAGTTCTTC.

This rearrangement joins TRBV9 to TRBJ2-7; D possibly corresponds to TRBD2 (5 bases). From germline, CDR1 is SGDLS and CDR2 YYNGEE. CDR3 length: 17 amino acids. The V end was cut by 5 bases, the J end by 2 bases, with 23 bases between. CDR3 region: CASSPLERASKPYEQYF. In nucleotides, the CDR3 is TGTGCCAGCAGTCCTCTGGAGAGGGCTAGCAAACCCTACGAGCAGTACTTC.

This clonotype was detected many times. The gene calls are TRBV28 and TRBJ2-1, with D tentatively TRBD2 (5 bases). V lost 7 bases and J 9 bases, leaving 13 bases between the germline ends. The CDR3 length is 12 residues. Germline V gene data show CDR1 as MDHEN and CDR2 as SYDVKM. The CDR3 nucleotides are TGTGCCAGCACCGAGGGTTTCAGTGAGCAGTTCTTC. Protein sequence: CASTEGFSEQFF.

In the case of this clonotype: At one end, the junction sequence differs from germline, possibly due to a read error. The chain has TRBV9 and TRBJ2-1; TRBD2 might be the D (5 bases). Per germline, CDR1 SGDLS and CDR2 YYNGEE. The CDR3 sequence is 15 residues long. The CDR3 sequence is CASSVGGSRHNGQFF. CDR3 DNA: TGTGCCAGCAGCGTAGGTGGGAGCCGCCACAATGGGCAGTTCTTC.

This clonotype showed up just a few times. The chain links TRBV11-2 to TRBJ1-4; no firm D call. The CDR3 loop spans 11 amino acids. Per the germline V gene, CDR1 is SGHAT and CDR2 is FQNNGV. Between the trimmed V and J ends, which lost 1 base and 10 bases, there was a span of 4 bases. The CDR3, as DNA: TGTGCCAGCAGCTTAGGTGGAAAACTGTTTTTT. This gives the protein CASSLGGKLFF. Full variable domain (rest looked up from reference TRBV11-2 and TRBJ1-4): EAGVAQSPRYKIIEKRQSVAFWCNPISGHATLYWYQQILGQGPKLLIQFQNNGVVDDSQLPKDRFSAERLKGVDSTLKIQPAKLEDSAVYLCASSLGGKLFFGSGTQLSVL.

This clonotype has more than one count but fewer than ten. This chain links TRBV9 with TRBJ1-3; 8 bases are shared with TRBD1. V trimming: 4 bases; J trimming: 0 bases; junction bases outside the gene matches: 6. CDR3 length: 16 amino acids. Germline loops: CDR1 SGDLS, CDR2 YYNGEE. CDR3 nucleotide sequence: TGTGCCAGCAGCTTTGGACAGGGAGACTCTGGAAACACCATATATTTT. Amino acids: CASSFGQGDSGNTIYF.